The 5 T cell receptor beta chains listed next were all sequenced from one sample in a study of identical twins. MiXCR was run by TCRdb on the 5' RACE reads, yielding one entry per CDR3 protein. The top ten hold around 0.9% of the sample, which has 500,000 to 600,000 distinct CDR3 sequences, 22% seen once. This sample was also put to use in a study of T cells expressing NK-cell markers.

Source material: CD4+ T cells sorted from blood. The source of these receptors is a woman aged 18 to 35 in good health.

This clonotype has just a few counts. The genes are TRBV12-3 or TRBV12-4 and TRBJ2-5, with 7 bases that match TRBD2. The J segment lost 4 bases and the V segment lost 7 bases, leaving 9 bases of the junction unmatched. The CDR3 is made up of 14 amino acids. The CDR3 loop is CASNRAGLGETQYF. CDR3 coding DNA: TGTGCCAGCAATCGAGCGGGGTTGGGAGAGACCCAGTACTTC.

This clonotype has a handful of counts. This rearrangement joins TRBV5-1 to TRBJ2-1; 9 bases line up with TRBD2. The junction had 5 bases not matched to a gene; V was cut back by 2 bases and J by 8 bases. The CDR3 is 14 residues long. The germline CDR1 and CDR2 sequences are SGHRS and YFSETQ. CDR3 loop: CASSFPAGGDEQFF. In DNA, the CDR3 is TGCGCCAGCAGCTTCCCAGCGGGGGGCGATGAGCAGTTCTTC.

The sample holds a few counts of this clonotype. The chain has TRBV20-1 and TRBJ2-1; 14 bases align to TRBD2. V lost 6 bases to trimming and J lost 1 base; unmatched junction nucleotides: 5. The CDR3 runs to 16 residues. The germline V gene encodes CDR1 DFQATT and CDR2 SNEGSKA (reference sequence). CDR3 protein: CSAQGLAGESYNEQFF. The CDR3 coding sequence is TGCAGTGCCCAGGGACTAGCGGGAGAATCCTACAATGAGCAGTTCTTC.

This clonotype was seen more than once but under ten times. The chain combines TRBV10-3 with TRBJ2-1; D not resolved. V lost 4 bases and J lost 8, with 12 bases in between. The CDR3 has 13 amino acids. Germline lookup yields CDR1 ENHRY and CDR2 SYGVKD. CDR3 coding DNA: TGTGCCATCAGTGTAGGGCCCCAGGATGAGCAGTTCTTC. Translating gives CAISVGPQDEQFF.

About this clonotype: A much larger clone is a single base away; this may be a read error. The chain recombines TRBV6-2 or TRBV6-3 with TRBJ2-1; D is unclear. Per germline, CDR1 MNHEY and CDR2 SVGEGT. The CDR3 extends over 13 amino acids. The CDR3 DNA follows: TGTGCCGGCAGACCCCCTTCCCTGGATGAGCAGTTCTTC. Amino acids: CAGRPPSLDEQFF.